Listed below are T cell receptor beta chains from one sample, sequenced in a study of blood T cell repertoires in COVID-19. The table came from immunoSEQ multiplex PCR; TCRdb's copy has only in-frame clones and leaves some out. The table has about 250,000 clones, approximately 90% seen once. The sequencing sample was made of PBMCs or T cells enriched from blood (not recorded which). The receptors derive from a woman between 18 and 30 years old who had recovered from COVID-19. Each CDR3 is given with its conserved first and last residue. A D gene is named only where the DNA matches it firmly. Only some rows state a clone size, as once, few, many or a class for expanded clones.

v_call: TRBV5-1
j_call: TRBJ2-1
d_call: TRBD2
clone_size: -
cdr3_aa: CASSWDYHNEQFF
cdr3_nt: TGCGCCAGCAGCTGGGACTACCACAATGAGCAGTTCTTC

v_call: TRBV7-6
j_call: TRBJ1-1
d_call: -
clone_size: -
cdr3_aa: CASSPGGTEAFF
cdr3_nt: TGTGCCAGCAGTCCCGGGGGAACTGAAGCTTTCTTT

v_call: TRBV28
j_call: TRBJ2-5
d_call: TRBD2
clone_size: -
cdr3_aa: CASSPPSRVVAGGQETQYF
cdr3_nt: TGTGCCAGCAGTCCGCCGAGTAGGGTGGTAGCGGGGGGGCAAGAGACCCAGTACTTC

v_call: TRBV5-6
j_call: TRBJ2-4
d_call: TRBD2
clone_size: few
cdr3_aa: CASSPLAGDKNIQYF
cdr3_nt: TGTGCCAGCAGCCCCCTAGCGGGGGATAAAAACATTCAGTACTTC

v_call: TRBV7-6
j_call: TRBJ2-3
d_call: -
clone_size: -
cdr3_aa: CASSPLAREYF
cdr3_nt: TGTGCCAGCAGCCCACTAGCAAGGGAGTATTTT

v_call: TRBV5-1
j_call: TRBJ1-2
d_call: -
clone_size: -
cdr3_aa: CASSLTDSQFGGYTF
cdr3_nt: TGCGCCAGCAGCTTGACGGACAGCCAGTTCGGTGGCTACACCTTC

v_call: TRBV6-1
j_call: TRBJ2-3
d_call: -
clone_size: -
cdr3_aa: CASSEKGGEDTQYF
cdr3_nt: TGTGCCAGCAGTGAAAAGGGGGGGGAGGATACGCAGTATTTT

v_call: TRBV6-4
j_call: TRBJ1-2
d_call: TRBD1
clone_size: -
cdr3_aa: CASPRDRPNYGYTF
cdr3_nt: TGTGCCAGCCCCCGGGACAGACCTAACTATGGCTACACCTTC

v_call: TRBV20-1
j_call: TRBJ1-6
d_call: -
clone_size: -
cdr3_aa: CSASTQGNSPLHF
cdr3_nt: TGCAGTGCTAGTACGCAGGGGAATTCACCCCTCCACTTT

v_call: TRBV10-3
j_call: TRBJ1-2
d_call: TRBD1
clone_size: few
cdr3_aa: CAISEGQGRGGYTF
cdr3_nt: TGTGCCATCAGCGAAGGACAGGGGAGAGGTGGCTACACCTTC

v_call: TRBV3-1/TRBV3-2
j_call: TRBJ1-5
d_call: -
clone_size: -
cdr3_aa: CASSLRLPGGGQPQHF
cdr3_nt: TGTGCCAGCAGCCTACGCCTGCCGGGGGGCGGACAGCCCCAGCATTTT

v_call: TRBV29-1
j_call: TRBJ2-2
d_call: -
clone_size: -
cdr3_aa: CSGGPDTDTGELFF
cdr3_nt: TGCAGCGGTGGGCCGGACACAGACACCGGGGAGCTGTTTTTT

v_call: TRBV19
j_call: TRBJ2-1
d_call: -
clone_size: -
cdr3_aa: CASSIAARVNEQFF
cdr3_nt: TGTGCCAGTAGTATAGCTGCCAGGGTGAATGAGCAGTTCTTC

v_call: TRBV4-1
j_call: TRBJ2-1
d_call: TRBD2
clone_size: -
cdr3_aa: CASSQEGPGGTEQFF
cdr3_nt: TGCGCCAGCAGCCAAGAAGGGCCGGGGGGGACTGAGCAGTTCTTC

v_call: TRBV12-5
j_call: TRBJ1-5
d_call: -
clone_size: -
cdr3_aa: CASGLLAQGGNQPQHF
cdr3_nt: TGTGCTAGTGGTTTGCTTGCCCAGGGCGGCAATCAGCCCCAGCATTTT

v_call: TRBV6-1
j_call: TRBJ1-2
d_call: TRBD1
clone_size: -
cdr3_aa: CASSVSATGKGYGYTF
cdr3_nt: TGTGCCAGCAGTGTTAGCGCGACAGGGAAGGGGTATGGCTACACCTTC

v_call: TRBV5-4
j_call: TRBJ2-7
d_call: TRBD2
clone_size: -
cdr3_aa: CASSSKAGGYEQYF
cdr3_nt: TGTGCCAGCAGCTCCAAAGCGGGAGGGTACGAGCAGTACTTC

v_call: TRBV5-4
j_call: TRBJ2-3
d_call: TRBD2
clone_size: -
cdr3_aa: CASSSRTSGRNTDTQYF
cdr3_nt: TGTGCCAGCAGCTCCAGGACTAGCGGGAGAAACACAGATACGCAGTATTTT

v_call: TRBV7-6
j_call: TRBJ2-7
d_call: TRBD1
clone_size: -
cdr3_aa: CASSSGQGGYEQYF
cdr3_nt: TGTGCCAGCAGCTCGGGACAGGGCGGGTACGAGCAGTACTTC

v_call: TRBV2
j_call: TRBJ1-2
d_call: TRBD1
clone_size: few
cdr3_aa: CASSGTGHVGYTF
cdr3_nt: TGTGCCAGCAGCGGGACAGGGCACGTTGGCTACACCTTC

v_call: TRBV12-5
j_call: TRBJ1-4
d_call: -
clone_size: -
cdr3_aa: CASGDRQDIGLGKLFF
cdr3_nt: TGTGCTAGTGGGGACCGACAGGACATTGGCCTCGGCAAACTGTTTTTT

v_call: TRBV27
j_call: TRBJ1-4
d_call: -
clone_size: -
cdr3_aa: CASSGTTGPNLATNEKLFF
cdr3_nt: TGTGCCAGCAGTGGTACCACAGGGCCGAATCTTGCAACTAATGAAAAACTGTTTTTT

v_call: TRBV28
j_call: TRBJ2-2
d_call: -
clone_size: once
cdr3_aa: CASSRPQGGRGELFF
cdr3_nt: TGTGCCAGCAGTAGGCCCCAGGGCGGCCGCGGGGAGCTGTTTTTT

v_call: TRBV20-1
j_call: TRBJ1-2
d_call: -
clone_size: -
cdr3_aa: CSAVNSYGYTF
cdr3_nt: TGCAGTGCTGTCAACAGCTATGGCTACACCTTC

v_call: TRBV18
j_call: TRBJ2-6
d_call: -
clone_size: -
cdr3_aa: CASSSAGSGANVLTF
cdr3_nt: TGTGCCAGCTCCTCGGCAGGTTCTGGGGCCAACGTCCTGACTTTC

v_call: TRBV7-8
j_call: TRBJ2-1
d_call: -
clone_size: -
cdr3_aa: CASSLDPQLRFF
cdr3_nt: TGTGCCAGCAGCTTAGATCCTCAATTGCGATTCTTC

v_call: TRBV11-3
j_call: TRBJ2-1
d_call: -
clone_size: -
cdr3_aa: CASSLKGHNEQFF
cdr3_nt: TGTGCCAGCAGCTTAAAGGGGCACAATGAGCAGTTCTTC

v_call: TRBV5-4
j_call: TRBJ2-1
d_call: -
clone_size: -
cdr3_aa: CASRIGSREQFF
cdr3_nt: TGTGCCAGCAGAATAGGTAGCCGTGAGCAGTTCTTC

v_call: TRBV4-1
j_call: TRBJ1-4
d_call: -
clone_size: -
cdr3_aa: CASSRREAVEKLFF
cdr3_nt: TGCGCCAGCAGCCGTAGGGAGGCGGTCGAAAAACTGTTTTTT

v_call: TRBV2
j_call: TRBJ2-3
d_call: TRBD2
clone_size: many
cdr3_aa: CASRIAGGRSDTQYF
cdr3_nt: TGTGCCAGCAGGATAGCGGGGGGGCGATCAGATACGCAGTATTTT

v_call: TRBV7-2
j_call: TRBJ1-5
d_call: TRBD1
clone_size: -
cdr3_aa: CASSLPRGFGPQHF
cdr3_nt: TGTGCCAGCAGCTTACCCAGGGGGTTCGGACCCCAGCATTTT

v_call: TRBV3-1/TRBV3-2
j_call: TRBJ1-1
d_call: -
clone_size: -
cdr3_aa: CASSQGGLLEAFF
cdr3_nt: TGTGCCAGCAGCCAAGGTGGGCTCCTTGAAGCTTTCTTT

v_call: TRBV30
j_call: TRBJ1-6
d_call: -
clone_size: -
cdr3_aa: CAWGSSYNSPLHF
cdr3_nt: TGTGCCTGGGGGAGCTCCTATAATTCACCCCTCCACTTT

v_call: TRBV29-1
j_call: TRBJ1-1
d_call: TRBD1
clone_size: -
cdr3_aa: CSVDRGGNTEAFF
cdr3_nt: TGCAGCGTCGACAGGGGTGGGAACACTGAAGCTTTCTTT

v_call: TRBV12-5
j_call: TRBJ1-4
d_call: TRBD1
clone_size: -
cdr3_aa: CASGFISGTGKEKLFF
cdr3_nt: TGTGCTAGTGGTTTCATTAGCGGGACAGGGAAGGAAAAACTGTTTTTT

v_call: TRBV24-1
j_call: TRBJ2-3
d_call: -
clone_size: -
cdr3_aa: CATSDVESGADTQYF
cdr3_nt: TGTGCCACCAGTGATGTCGAATCGGGAGCAGATACGCAGTATTTT

v_call: TRBV2
j_call: TRBJ1-2
d_call: TRBD1
clone_size: -
cdr3_aa: CASRDRGPYGYTF
cdr3_nt: TGTGCCAGCAGGGACAGGGGGCCCTATGGCTACACCTTC

v_call: TRBV18
j_call: TRBJ1-1
d_call: -
clone_size: -
cdr3_aa: CASSRNRDGTEAFF
cdr3_nt: TGTGCCAGCTCACGAAACAGGGACGGGACTGAAGCTTTCTTT

v_call: TRBV18
j_call: TRBJ2-2
d_call: TRBD2
clone_size: -
cdr3_aa: CASSPLGGSNTGELFF
cdr3_nt: TGTGCCAGCTCACCCCTGGGGGGGTCGAACACCGGGGAGCTGTTTTTT

v_call: TRBV10-3
j_call: TRBJ1-2
d_call: TRBD1
clone_size: -
cdr3_aa: CAISESRDRGLEGYTF
cdr3_nt: TGTGCCATCAGTGAGTCGAGGGACAGGGGGCTGGAGGGCTACACCTTC

v_call: TRBV7-9
j_call: TRBJ2-7
d_call: -
clone_size: -
cdr3_aa: CASNPGSYEQYF
cdr3_nt: TGTGCCAGCAACCCGGGCTCCTACGAGCAGTACTTC

v_call: TRBV28
j_call: TRBJ1-1
d_call: -
clone_size: once
cdr3_aa: CASSLPGGGTEAFF
cdr3_nt: TGTGCCAGCAGTTTACCGGGAGGAGGCACTGAAGCTTTCTTT

v_call: TRBV29-1
j_call: TRBJ2-5
d_call: TRBD2
clone_size: once
cdr3_aa: CSVRTSGGIQETQYF
cdr3_nt: TGCAGCGTTCGGACTAGCGGGGGAATTCAAGAGACCCAGTACTTC

v_call: TRBV5-1
j_call: TRBJ1-1
d_call: -
clone_size: -
cdr3_aa: CASSLGLQMGTEAFF
cdr3_nt: TGCGCCAGCAGCTTGGGACTCCAGATGGGTACTGAAGCTTTCTTT

v_call: TRBV27
j_call: TRBJ2-7
d_call: -
clone_size: -
cdr3_aa: CASFAQGTYEQYF
cdr3_nt: TGTGCCAGTTTCGCCCAGGGTACCTACGAGCAGTACTTC

v_call: TRBV28
j_call: TRBJ2-7
d_call: -
clone_size: -
cdr3_aa: CASSFGGASYEQYF
cdr3_nt: TGTGCCAGCAGTTTTGGGGGCGCTTCCTACGAGCAGTACTTC

v_call: TRBV5-4
j_call: TRBJ1-1
d_call: TRBD1
clone_size: -
cdr3_aa: CASSSGHTGGTEAFF
cdr3_nt: TGTGCCAGCAGCTCCGGCCACACAGGGGGAACTGAAGCTTTCTTT

v_call: TRBV10-2
j_call: TRBJ1-5
d_call: TRBD1
clone_size: -
cdr3_aa: CASTGQGRDQPQHF
cdr3_nt: TGCGCCAGCACAGGACAGGGTCGGGATCAGCCCCAGCATTTT

v_call: TRBV28
j_call: TRBJ1-2
d_call: -
clone_size: -
cdr3_aa: CASSDPGHLANYGYTF
cdr3_nt: TGTGCCAGCAGTGACCCGGGACATTTAGCTAACTATGGCTACACCTTC